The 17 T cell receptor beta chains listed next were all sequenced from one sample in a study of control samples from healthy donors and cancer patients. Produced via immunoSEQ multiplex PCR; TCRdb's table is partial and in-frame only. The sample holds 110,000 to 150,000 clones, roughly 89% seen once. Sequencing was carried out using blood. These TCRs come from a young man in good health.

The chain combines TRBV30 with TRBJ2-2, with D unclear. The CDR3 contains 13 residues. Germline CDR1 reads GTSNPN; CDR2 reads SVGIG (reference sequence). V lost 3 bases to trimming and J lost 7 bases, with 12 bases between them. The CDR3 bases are TGTGCCTGGAGGAGGAGCGTCAGCGGGGAGCTGTTTTTT. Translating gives CAWRRSVSGELFF. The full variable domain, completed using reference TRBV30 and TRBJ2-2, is SQTIHQWPATLVQPVGSPLSLECTVEGTSNPNLYWYRQAAGRGLQLLFYSVGIGQISSEVPQNLSASRPQDRQFILSSKKLLLSDSGFYLCAWRRSVSGELFFGEGSRLTVL.

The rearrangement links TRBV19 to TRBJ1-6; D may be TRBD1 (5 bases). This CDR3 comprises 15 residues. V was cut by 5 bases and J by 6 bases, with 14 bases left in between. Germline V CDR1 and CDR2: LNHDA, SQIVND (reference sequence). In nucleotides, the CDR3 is TGTGCCAGTAGTGCCCCGGGACGGGGTAATTCACCCCTCCACTTT. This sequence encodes CASSAPGRGNSPLHF.

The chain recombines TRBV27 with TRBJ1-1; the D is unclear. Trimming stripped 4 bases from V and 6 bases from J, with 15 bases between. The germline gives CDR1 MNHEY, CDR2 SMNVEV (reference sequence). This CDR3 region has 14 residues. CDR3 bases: TGTGCCAGCAGTTCCCCCAGATTGGTCCCTGAAGCTTTCTTT. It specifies CASSSPRLVPEAFF.

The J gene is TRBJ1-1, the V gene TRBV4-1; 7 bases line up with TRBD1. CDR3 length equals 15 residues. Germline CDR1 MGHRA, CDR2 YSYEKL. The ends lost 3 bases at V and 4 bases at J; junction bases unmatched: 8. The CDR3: CASSQGGQRPTEAFF. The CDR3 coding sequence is TGCGCCAGCAGCCAGGGGGGACAGCGTCCCACTGAAGCTTTCTTT.

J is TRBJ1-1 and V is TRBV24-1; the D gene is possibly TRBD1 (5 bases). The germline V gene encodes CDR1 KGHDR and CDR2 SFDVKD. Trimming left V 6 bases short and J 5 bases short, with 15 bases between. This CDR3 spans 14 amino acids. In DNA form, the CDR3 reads TGTGCCACCAGTACTTCAGGGAGAGGGACTGAAGCTTTCTTT. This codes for CATSTSGRGTEAFF.

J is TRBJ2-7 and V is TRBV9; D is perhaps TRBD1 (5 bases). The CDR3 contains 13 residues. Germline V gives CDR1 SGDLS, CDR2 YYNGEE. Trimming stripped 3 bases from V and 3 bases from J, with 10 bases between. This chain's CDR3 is CASSATDSYEQYF. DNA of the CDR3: TGTGCCAGCAGCGCGACAGATAGCTACGAGCAGTACTTC.

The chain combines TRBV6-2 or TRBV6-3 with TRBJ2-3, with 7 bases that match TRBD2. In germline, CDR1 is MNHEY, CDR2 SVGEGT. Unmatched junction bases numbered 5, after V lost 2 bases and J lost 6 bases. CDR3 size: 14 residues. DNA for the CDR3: TGTGCCAGCAGTTACGCTAGCGGAGAGGATACGCAGTATTTT. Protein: CASSYASGEDTQYF.

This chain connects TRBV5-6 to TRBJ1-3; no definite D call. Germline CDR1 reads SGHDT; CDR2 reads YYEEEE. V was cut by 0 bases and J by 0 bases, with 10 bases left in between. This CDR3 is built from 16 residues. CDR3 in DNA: TGTGCCAGCAGCTTGGTCCGGCACAGCTCTGGAAACACCATATATTTT. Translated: CASSLVRHSSGNTIYF.

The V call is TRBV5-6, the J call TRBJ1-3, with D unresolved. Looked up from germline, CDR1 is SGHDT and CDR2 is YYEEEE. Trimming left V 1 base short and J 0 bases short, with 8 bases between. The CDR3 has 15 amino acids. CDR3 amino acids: CASSLTVVSGNTIYF. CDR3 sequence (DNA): TGTGCCAGCAGCTTGACAGTGGTCTCTGGAAACACCATATATTTT.

Here the CDR3 reads CASSLEAPAGDTQYF. CDR3 DNA: TGTGCCAGCAGCTTGGAAGCCCCCGCTGGAGATACGCAGTATTTT. V usage is TRBV7-3 and J usage is TRBJ2-3; D call uncertain. Germline values: CDR1 SGHTA, CDR2 FQGTGA. V lost 3 bases, J lost 5 bases, and 15 bases lay in between. The CDR3 covers 15 residues.

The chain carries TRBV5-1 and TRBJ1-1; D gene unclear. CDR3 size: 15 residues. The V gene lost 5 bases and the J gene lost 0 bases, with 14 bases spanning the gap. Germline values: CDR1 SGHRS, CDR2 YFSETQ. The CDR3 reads CASRRGDPMNTEAFF. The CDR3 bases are TGCGCCAGCAGACGGGGAGACCCAATGAACACTGAAGCTTTCTTT.

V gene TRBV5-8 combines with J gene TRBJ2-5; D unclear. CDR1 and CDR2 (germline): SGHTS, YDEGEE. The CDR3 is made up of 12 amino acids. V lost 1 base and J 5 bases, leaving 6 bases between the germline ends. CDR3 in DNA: TGTGCCAGCAGCTTGCTGGGGGAGACCCAGTACTTC. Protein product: CASSLLGETQYF. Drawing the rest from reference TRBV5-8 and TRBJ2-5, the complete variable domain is EAGVTQSPTHLIKTRGQQATLRCSPISGHTSVYWYQQALGLGLQFLLWYDEGEERNRGNFPPRFSGRQFPNYSSELNVNALELEDSALYLCASSLLGETQYFGPGTRLLVL.

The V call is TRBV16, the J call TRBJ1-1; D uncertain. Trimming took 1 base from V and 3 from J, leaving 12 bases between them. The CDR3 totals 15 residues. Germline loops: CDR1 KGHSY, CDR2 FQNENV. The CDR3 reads CASSQLRGKDTEAFF. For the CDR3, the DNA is TGTGCCAGCAGCCAATTACGAGGGAAGGACACTGAAGCTTTCTTT.

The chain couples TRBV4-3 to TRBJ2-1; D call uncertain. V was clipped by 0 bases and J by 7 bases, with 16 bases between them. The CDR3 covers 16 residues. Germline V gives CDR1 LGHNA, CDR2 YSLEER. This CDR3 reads CASSQDLGTVVNEQFF. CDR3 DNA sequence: TGCGCCAGCAGCCAAGATCTTGGAACAGTAGTTAATGAGCAGTTCTTC.

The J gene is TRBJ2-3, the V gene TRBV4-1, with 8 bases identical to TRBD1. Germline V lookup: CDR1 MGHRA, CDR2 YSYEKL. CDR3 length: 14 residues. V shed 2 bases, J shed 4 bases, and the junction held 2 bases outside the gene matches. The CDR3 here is CASSQTTGADTQYF. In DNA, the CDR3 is TGCGCCAGCAGCCAAACGACAGGGGCAGATACGCAGTATTTT.

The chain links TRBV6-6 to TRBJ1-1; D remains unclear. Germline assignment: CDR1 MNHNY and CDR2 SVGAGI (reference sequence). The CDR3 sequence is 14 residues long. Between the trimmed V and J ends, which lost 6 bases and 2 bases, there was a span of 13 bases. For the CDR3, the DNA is TGTGCCAGCAGAGGTGGTAGCGACAACACTGAAGCTTTCTTT. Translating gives CASRGGSDNTEAFF.

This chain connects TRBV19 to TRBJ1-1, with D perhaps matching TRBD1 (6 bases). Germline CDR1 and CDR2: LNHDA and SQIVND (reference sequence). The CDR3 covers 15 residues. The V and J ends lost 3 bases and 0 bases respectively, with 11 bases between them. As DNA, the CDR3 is TGTGCCAGTAGTATGGGGGGGCAAGTGAACACTGAAGCTTTCTTT. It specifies CASSMGGQVNTEAFF.